The entry that follows covers one T cell receptor beta chain sequence. What it recognizes is unknown. Post-transplant marrow was drawn from the posterior iliac crest or another site. These data belong to a study of graft-versus-host responses after intestinal transplantation. Study overall: All recipients were transplanted with multivisceral, liver-intestinal, or isolated intestinal grafts. Findings and caveats of the study: High graft-versus-host to host-versus-graft clonal ratios were found in allografts of patients who had graft-donor T cell macrochimerism. There were GvH clones found in recipient marrow, and some of them appeared first in ileum or blood.

The CDR3 sequence is 13 residues long. Trimming removed 5 bases at V and 2 bases at J, with 7 bases between. Looked up from germline, CDR1 is SGHTA and CDR2 is FQGTGA. Assay used: immunoSEQ multiplex PCR; TCRdb lists only in-frame clones, some missing. The profile shows about 64,000 clones, just under 95% of them singletons. V usage is TRBV7-3 and J usage is TRBJ2-1, with a possible D match to TRBD2 (6 bases). Material: bone marrow, obtained 700 to 850 days after intestinal transplantation. The sequence was collected from a human patient who received an intestinal transplant, so some T cells may come from the graft donor. CDR3 nucleotide sequence: TGTGCCAGCAGCCGGACTACCTACAATGAGCAGTTCTTC. Translating gives CASSRTTYNEQFF.